These 2 T cell receptor beta chains were all obtained from the same sample, sequenced in a study of CD4 T cell repertoires and nickel. TCRdb redid the calling of the RT-PCR reads with MiXCR, one entry per CDR3 protein. The repertoire holds some 250 distinct CDR3 sequences, with 77% as singletons. Sequencing input: CD4+ T cells from blood, not recorded whether cultured. The receptors were gathered from a human donor in a nickel allergy study, with or without nickel allergy (not recorded which). It is not recorded whether this sample comes from one donor or several.

V usage is TRBV20-1 and J usage is TRBJ1-5; 10 nucleotides match TRBD1. Germline assignment: CDR1 DFQATT and CDR2 SNEGSKA (reference sequence). Losses at the gene ends were 8 bases for V and 7 bases for J; bases not matched to a gene: 8. There are 13 residues in the CDR3. CDR3 DNA: TGCAGTTGGGGACAGGGGATGAGGCAGCCCCAGCATTTT. The encoded protein is CSWGQGMRQPQHF.

This chain uses TRBV7-2 with TRBJ2-2, with unresolved D. CDR3 length equals 12 residues. The germline gives CDR1 SGHTA, CDR2 FQGNSA. The ends were cut back, 1 base at V and 7 bases at J, with 4 bases in the middle. CDR3 bases: TGTGCCAGCAGCTTAGGGATCGGGGAGCTGTTTTTT. Its translation is CASSLGIGELFF.